The 3 T cell receptor beta chains below all came from one sample that was sequenced in a study of memory CD4+ T cells and cytomegalovirus serostatus. Method: immunoSEQ multiplex PCR; TCRdb's copy keeps in-frame clones and lacks some. This table holds approximately 63,000 clones, roughly 80% found once. The sort gate was single viable CD3+CD4+CD8-CD45RO+ cells for memory CD4+ T cells. Sequencing was done on a sample of memory CD4+ T cells from blood. These receptors were taken from an adult in good health and CMV-seronegative. Some clones in this sample may be carry-over from other donors' samples.

This chain connects TRBV4-1 to TRBJ1-2; D remains ambiguous. Germline-derived CDR1 and CDR2 are MGHRA and YSYEKL. This CDR3 contains 15 residues. V lost 1 base, J lost 0 bases, and 9 bases lay in between. The CDR3 loop is CASSQGILTNYGYTF. The CDR3, as DNA: TGCGCCAGCAGCCAAGGGATACTAACTAACTATGGCTACACCTTC.

The chain couples TRBV9 to TRBJ2-2; D not certain. Deletions cut 4 bases from V and 6 bases from J, with 10 bases between. The CDR3 loop spans 13 amino acids. Germline CDR1 is SGDLS and CDR2 is YYNGEE. The CDR3: CASSLRDSGELFF. As DNA, the CDR3 is TGTGCCAGCAGCCTTAGGGATTCCGGGGAGCTGTTTTTT.

The J gene is TRBJ1-3, the V gene TRBV5-1; D call uncertain. Germline V gene data show CDR1 as SGHRS and CDR2 as YFSETQ. Trimming removed 4 bases from V and 2 bases from J, with 10 bases in between. This CDR3 comprises 14 residues. For the CDR3, the DNA is TGCGCCAGCAGCGTCGGCGGGCCTGGAAACACCATATATTTT. This gives the protein CASSVGGPGNTIYF.